This entry is about one T cell receptor beta chain. The antigen is unknown. This sample stems from a study of T cell responses to AZD1222 COVID-19 vaccine. General study results and limits: Donors were chiefly white British, with a greater number of females, and clonal diversity was perhaps underestimated.

Using immunoSEQ multiplex PCR, the repertoire was profiled, and TCRdb retains in-frame clones only, with some absent. This sample has 100,000 to 150,000 clones; more than 90% occur once, and the top ten carry approximately 2%. Sequencing was performed on peripheral blood, taken 28 days after the second AZD1222 dose. The sequence was collected from an adult who received the AZD1222 COVID-19 vaccine.

This CDR3 is CASSSRIREFNYGYTF. The CDR3 nucleotides read TGTGCCAGCAGTTCGCGTATCAGGGAATTTAACTATGGCTACACCTTC. The V gene is TRBV27, the J gene TRBJ1-2, with D maybe TRBD1 (5 bases). The CDR3 extends over 16 amino acids. Germline lookup yields CDR1 MNHEY and CDR2 SMNVEV (reference sequence). Trimming cost V 4 bases and J 1 base, with 16 bases left between them.